This T cell receptor (beta chain) was captured by sequencing in a study of blood T cell repertoires in COVID-19. Whole-study context: Researchers got acute and convalescent COVID-19 samples from the United States, Italy and Spain. T cells, B-cell-depleted T cells, or PBMCs supplied cDNA or gDNA.

Trimming took off 2 bases at V and 3 bases at J, with 3 bases between the two ends. Per germline, CDR1 SGHDT and CDR2 YYEEEE. The CDR3 totals 11 residues. The table lists this clone with a few counts. Other DNA sequences in the sample encode the same CDR3. Original handling: Amplification from reference gene primers served as the basis for estimated nucleated cell counts. Sequencing used immunoSEQ multiplex PCR; TCRdb keeps in-frame clones, though not all of them. From that table come the V and J calls and clone size; the DNA was used to work out D and trimming. The sample contains around 120,000 clones, approximately 82% of which appear only once.

Specimen: peripheral blood. The chain couples TRBV5-6 to TRBJ2-7; D gene ambiguous. The sequence was obtained from a young man with acute or convalescent COVID-19. The CDR3 is CASSFNYEQYF. CDR3 coding DNA: TGTGCCAGCAGCTTCAACTACGAGCAGTACTTC.